The rows below give T cell receptor beta chains drawn from one sample of a study of T cells in Graves' hyperthyroidism and ophthalmopathy. TCRdb redid the calling of the multiplex PCR reads with MiXCR, one entry per CDR3 protein. Of under 350,000 distinct CDR3 sequences in the sample, roughly a fifth were seen once. The sequenced sample consisted of blood. Every receptor here comes from a woman aged 45-59 years with Graves' hyperthyroidism. Both conserved end residues are part of each CDR3.

TRBV7-9 | 15 | CASSPYRQGGYEQYF
TRBV27 | 15 | CASSLGLAYQETQYF
TRBV11-3 | 16 | CASSSPLGENVYEQYF
TRBV6-2/TRBV6-3 | 14 | CASSYSKGRYEQYF
TRBV12-3/TRBV12-4 | 14 | CASSLGGTGYGYTF
TRBV29-1 | 12 | CSVVLGGLEAFF
TRBV28 | 15 | CASSRTSGRAYEQYF
TRBV20-1 | 16 | CSARDPSGGGSYTQYF
TRBV7-9 | 18 | CASSLGQGAGWSNQPQHF
TRBV7-8 | 15 | CASSLRGWEDQPQHF
TRBV27 | 14 | CASSLAGGASPLHF
TRBV7-9 | 15 | CASSFYRGWNTEAFF
TRBV2 | 17 | CASGAGGSGSYNSPLHF
TRBV5-1 | 13 | CASSFRPGGEQFF
TRBV19 | 14 | CASSKVRNSYEQYF
TRBV20-1 | 17 | CSARGGLLAGRTDTQYF
TRBV28 | 13 | CASSLAALWEQYF
TRBV7-2 | 15 | CASSLGQQSNQPQHF
TRBV6-1 | 14 | CASSESGRLDTQYF
TRBV6-1 | 15 | CASSGRLAGSYEQYF
TRBV28 | 16 | CASKGQGNLAKNIQYF